What follows are 17 T cell receptor beta chains derived from one specimen sequenced in a study of identical twins. TCRdb called the 5' RACE reads again in MiXCR, with one record for every CDR3 protein. The table records under 250,000 distinct CDR3 sequences, about 7.5% of them present only once. These data also formed part of another study, on yellow fever vaccine responses in identical twins.

The sequenced sample was memory (CD45RO+) T cells sorted from blood. These TCRs come from a woman under 30 in good health.

This clonotype was seen repeatedly, ten times or more. V is TRBV7-9 and J is TRBJ2-3; D is uncertain. The CDR3 consists of 13 residues. From germline, CDR1 is SEHNR and CDR2 FQNEAQ (reference sequence). Trimming took 1 base from V and 6 from J, leaving 8 bases between them. CDR3 in DNA: TGTGCCAGCAGCTTAGGAGCGATCGATACGCAGTATTTT. Amino acids: CASSLGAIDTQYF.

This clonotype was seen more than once but under ten times. V usage is TRBV6-1 and J usage is TRBJ2-4, with 7 bases matching TRBD2. Losses at the gene ends were 5 bases for V and 9 bases for J; bases not matched to a gene: 13. Per the germline V gene, CDR1 is MNHNS and CDR2 is SASEGT. This CDR3 has 15 residues. The CDR3 sequence is CASSPAGLSEIIQYF. CDR3 sequence (DNA): TGTGCCAGCAGTCCCGCGGGACTAAGCGAGATCATTCAGTACTTC.

The V and J genes are TRBV6-5 and TRBJ1-5; D remains unclear. The ends were cut back, 6 bases at V and 3 bases at J, with 12 bases in the middle. This CDR3 has 14 residues. CDR1 and CDR2 (germline): MNHEY, SVGAGI. The CDR3, as DNA: TGTGCCAGCAGATATGTCGGAGTCAATCAGCCCCAGCATTTT. Translating it yields CASRYVGVNQPQHF.

There are many counts of this clonotype. The chain has TRBV20-1 and TRBJ2-5, with D possibly matching TRBD2 (6 bases). V was cut by 6 bases and J by 4 bases, with 18 bases left in between. Germline assignment: CDR1 DFQATT and CDR2 SNEGSKA (reference sequence). This CDR3 comprises 14 residues. DNA for the CDR3: TGCAGTGCAAACGACGGGAGTTTGGGAGAGACCCAGTACTTC. This encodes CSANDGSLGETQYF.

The V gene is TRBV3-1, the J gene TRBJ2-3; TRBD1 aligns across 10 bases. Trimming took 3 bases from V and 1 from J; bases not matched to a gene: 4. The CDR3 is 16 amino acids. Per germline, CDR1 LGHDT and CDR2 YNNKEL (reference sequence). The CDR3 sequence: CASSQGQGYGTDTQYF. The CDR3 DNA reads as TGTGCCAGCAGCCAGGGACAGGGGTACGGCACAGATACGCAGTATTTT.

This clonotype showed up just a few times. V is TRBV29-1 and J is TRBJ1-2; D unresolved. V lost 1 base to trimming and J lost 5 bases, with 17 bases between them. From germline, CDR1 is SQVTM and CDR2 ANQGSEA. The CDR3 has 15 amino acids. CDR3 nucleotide sequence: TGCAGCGTTGAAGGTCGGCCGGAGGGCAAGTATGGCTACACCTTC. Translating gives CSVEGRPEGKYGYTF.

This clonotype was observed a few times. The chain is built from TRBV7-2 and TRBJ2-5, with 10 bases identical to TRBD2. Germline lookup yields CDR1 SGHTA and CDR2 FQGNSA. The CDR3 covers 15 residues. After removal of 7 bases from V and 0 bases from J, the junction contained 5 bases not matched to a gene. CDR3 sequence (DNA): TGTGCCAGCATCGAGCGGGGGGGGTACCAAGAGACCCAGTACTTC. Its translation is CASIERGGYQETQYF.

This clonotype was counted between two and nine times. The gene calls are TRBV7-2 and TRBJ2-5; D not resolved. CDR1 and CDR2 (germline): SGHTA, FQGNSA. The CDR3 contains 15 residues. V lost 1 base to trimming and J lost 5 bases, with 14 bases between them. The CDR3 nucleotides are TGTGCCAGCAGCTTAGATCTAGGGTTTATCGAGACCCAGTACTTC. Translated: CASSLDLGFIETQYF.

This clonotype was picked up a small number of times. The CDR3, as DNA: TGTGCCAGCACTCCGGGACAGGGTCACACAGATACGCAGTATTTT. The encoded protein is CASTPGQGHTDTQYF. This sequence joins TRBV7-9 and TRBJ2-3; 9 bases match TRBD1. The CDR3 is made up of 15 amino acids. Germline V gives CDR1 SEHNR, CDR2 FQNEAQ (reference sequence). The V and J ends lost 7 bases and 2 bases, in that order; junction bases with no gene match: 7.

This clonotype was counted between two and nine times. The chain uses TRBV20-1 and TRBJ2-7, with a possible D match to TRBD1 (6 bases). This CDR3 region has 15 residues. With 0 bases removed from V and 4 bases from J, the gap between germline ends came to 16 bases. Germline V gene data show CDR1 as DFQATT and CDR2 as SNEGSKA (reference sequence). CDR3 DNA sequence: TGCAGTGCTAGAGATCGTCAGGGGCGTCCGTACGAGCAGTACTTC. This gives the protein CSARDRQGRPYEQYF.

This clonotype was seen repeatedly, ten times or more. The V call is TRBV6-2 or TRBV6-3, the J call TRBJ2-2, with 7 bases that match TRBD2. The trim removed 7 bases at V and 6 bases at J, leaving 11 bases unmatched. This CDR3 spans 15 amino acids. CDR1 and CDR2 from the germline V gene are MNHEY and SVGEGT. The CDR3 reads CASTRTSEGAGELFF. In nucleotides, the CDR3 is TGTGCCAGCACCCGAACTAGCGAGGGAGCCGGGGAGCTGTTTTTT.

In its sample, this clonotype was seen many times. This rearrangement joins TRBV4-2 to TRBJ1-4; D remains ambiguous. Trimming removed 0 bases from V and 8 bases from J, with 10 bases in between. Germline V CDR1 and CDR2: LGHNA, YNFKEQ. This CDR3 is 14 amino acids long. CDR3 coding DNA: TGTGCCAGCAGCCAAGAACGCAGGTCAGAAAAACTGTTTTTT. It yields the protein CASSQERRSEKLFF.

Ten or more counts support this clonotype. The chain uses TRBV6-5 and TRBJ2-3; 8 nucleotides match TRBD1. V lost 2 bases and J lost 14; bases outside the gene matches: 9. Germline V CDR1 and CDR2: MNHEY, SVGAGI. This CDR3 is 13 amino acids long. CDR3 sequence: CASSYRTRGLLYF. The DNA of the CDR3 is TGTGCCAGCAGTTACCGAACCAGGGGGCTGTTGTATTTT.

As to this clonotype: A clone one base away is much larger, so this may be a read error. The chain couples TRBV12-3 or TRBV12-4 to TRBJ2-1; perhaps TRBD2 as D (6 bases). The CDR3 sequence is 14 residues long. CDR3 nucleotide sequence: TGTGCCAGCAGTTTAAATGCGGGGTACAATGAGCACTTCTTC. As protein: CASSLNAGYNEHFF.

At least ten counts were recorded for this clonotype. The chain uses TRBV5-1 and TRBJ2-2; D is ambiguous. Germline V gene data show CDR1 as SGHRS and CDR2 as YFSETQ. The CDR3 spans 13 residues. Between the trimmed V and J ends, which lost 5 bases and 1 base, there was a span of 6 bases. Here the CDR3 reads CASSWGNTGELFF. The DNA for the CDR3 is TGCGCCAGCAGTTGGGGGAACACCGGGGAGCTGTTTTTT. Full variable domain (missing parts from reference TRBV5-1 and TRBJ2-2): KAGVTQTPRYLIKTRGQQVTLSCSPISGHRSVSWYQQTPGQGLQFLFEYFSETQRNKGNFPGRFSGRQFSNSRSEMNVSTLELGDSALYLCASSWGNTGELFFGEGSRLTVL.

This clonotype came up a few times. The chain combines TRBV4-3 with TRBJ2-1, with D tentatively TRBD2 (6 bases). Germline V CDR1 and CDR2: LGHNA, YSLEER. CDR3 size: 15 residues. The V end was cut by 0 bases, the J end by 1 base, with 7 bases between. In nucleotides, the CDR3 is TGCGCCAGCAGCCAAGAGACTAGATCCTACAATGAGCAGTTCTTC. Its translation: CASSQETRSYNEQFF.

The chain is built from TRBV18 and TRBJ1-5; D gene unclear. Trimming shortened V by 3 bases and J by 5 bases, and 8 bases separated the two germline ends. This CDR3 is built from 13 residues. Germline V gene data show CDR1 as KGHSH and CDR2 as LQKENI. In DNA form, the CDR3 reads TGTGCCAGCTCACCCGGAGAAGATCAGCCCCAGCATTTT. Translating it yields CASSPGEDQPQHF.